This T cell receptor beta chain was documented in a study of T cells in Graves' hyperthyroidism and ophthalmopathy. RNA transcripts served as the template for amplifying TCR beta CDR3 regions. An initial round of RT-PCR targeting the TCR CDR3 relied on the HTBI primer set. TCRdb re-derived calls from the multiplex PCR reads in MiXCR, one entry per CDR3 protein. This sample has a few hundred thousand distinct CDR3 sequences, with around 13% found just once. This clonotype has at least ten counts. This TCR was sampled from a woman in her twenties or thirties with Graves' ophthalmopathy. The sequenced sample was blood.

CDR3 residues: CASTWDSSYEQYF. As DNA, the CDR3 is TGTGCCAGCACCTGGGACAGTTCCTACGAGCAGTACTTC. This chain joins TRBV2 and TRBJ2-7, with TRBD1 matching over 7 bases. V lost 7 bases and J lost 1; bases outside the gene matches: 4. The germline V gene encodes CDR1 SNHLY and CDR2 FYNNEI. The CDR3 has 13 residues.